The 25 T cell receptor beta chains below come from one sample, sequenced in a study of CD8+ T cells in alopecia areata. RNA was extracted and reverse transcribed into cDNA as the sequencing template. Sequenced by immunoSEQ multiplex PCR; TCRdb stores in-frame clones only, minus some. This sample has some 150,000 clones; roughly 66% occur once, and the top ten carry roughly an eighth. The sample consisted of CD8+ T cells sorted from blood, taken at week 0. Receptors originate from a human donor with alopecia areata.

The chain joins TRBV5-6 to TRBJ1-1; a possible D gene is TRBD1 (6 bases). CDR1 SGHDT and CDR2 YYEEEE come from the germline V gene. This CDR3 spans 12 amino acids. The V end lost 7 bases, the J end lost 1 base, and 8 bases lay between the germline ends. This CDR3 reads CASGQSNTEAFF. In nucleotides, the CDR3 is TGTGCCAGCGGACAGTCGAACACTGAAGCTTTCTTT.

This chain joins TRBV7-9 and TRBJ2-5; D not resolved. This CDR3 comprises 16 residues. Trimming took 1 base from V and 1 from J, leaving 13 bases between them. From germline, CDR1 is SEHNR and CDR2 FQNEAQ (reference sequence). The CDR3: CASSLVGGRSQETQYF. The DNA for the CDR3 is TGTGCCAGCAGCTTAGTGGGTGGTAGGAGCCAAGAGACCCAGTACTTC.

V and J are TRBV25-1 and TRBJ1-2, with a tentative D call TRBD1 (5 bases). V was shortened by 4 bases and J by 6 bases, with 15 bases between the two germline ends. CDR1 and CDR2 from the germline V gene are MGHDK and SYGVNS. The CDR3 is 14 residues long. This CDR3 reads CASSAVGDSHGYTF. The DNA for the CDR3 is TGTGCCAGCAGTGCGGTGGGAGACAGCCATGGCTACACCTTC.

The chain carries TRBV30 and TRBJ1-1; no firm D call. V lost 7 bases and J lost 7, with 16 bases in between. Germline CDR1 reads GTSNPN; CDR2 reads SVGIG (reference sequence). The CDR3 sequence is 12 residues long. As DNA, the CDR3 is TGTGCCTCTGAGGGAGGTTGGAATGAAGCTTTCTTT. Translation gives CASEGGWNEAFF.

V is TRBV7-8 and J is TRBJ2-3, with 8 bases matching TRBD2. Trimming at V came to 5 bases and at J to 3 bases, leaving 10 bases not matched to a gene. This CDR3 contains 16 residues. Germline V lookup: CDR1 SGHVS, CDR2 FQNEAQ. This CDR3 reads CASSPRQRGSTDTQYF. In nucleotides, the CDR3 is TGTGCCAGCAGCCCACGCCAGCGGGGGTCTACAGATACGCAGTATTTT.

The rearrangement uses TRBV5-1 and TRBJ2-7; D gene unclear. Germline-derived CDR1 and CDR2 are SGHRS and YFSETQ. The ends were cut back, 0 bases at V and 4 bases at J, with 8 bases in the middle. This CDR3 comprises 13 residues. CDR3 loop: CASSLGDGYEQYF. In nucleotides, the CDR3 is TGCGCCAGCAGCTTGGGAGACGGGTACGAGCAGTACTTC. Complete variable domain (other parts from reference TRBV5-1 and TRBJ2-7): KAGVTQTPRYLIKTRGQQVTLSCSPISGHRSVSWYQQTPGQGLQFLFEYFSETQRNKGNFPGRFSGRQFSNSRSEMNVSTLELGDSALYLCASSLGDGYEQYFGPGTRLTVT.

The CDR3 nucleotides are TGTGCCAGCAGCTCCCTAATCGACAATGAGCAGTTCTTC. It yields the protein CASSSLIDNEQFF. The chain combines TRBV7-6 with TRBJ2-1; D unresolved. This CDR3 contains 13 residues. V lost 4 bases and J lost 5, with 9 bases in between. Germline values: CDR1 SGHVS, CDR2 FNYEAQ. The complete variable domain, with remaining parts taken from reference TRBV7-6 and TRBJ2-1, reads GAGVSQSPRYKVTKRGQDVALRCDPISGHVSLYWYRQALGQGPEFLTYFNYEAQQDKSGLPNDRFSAERPEGSISTLTIQRTEQRDSAMYRCASSSLIDNEQFFGPGTRLTVL.

This clone was observed a handful of times. The chain carries TRBV5-6 and TRBJ2-5; D is tentatively TRBD1 or TRBD2 (6 bases each). Germline V gives CDR1 SGHDT, CDR2 YYEEEE. V was cut by 2 bases and J by 5 bases, with 16 bases left in between. CDR3 length: 15 amino acids. The CDR3 spells CASSFGGGPGETQYF. DNA for the CDR3: TGTGCCAGCAGCTTCGGAGGGGGTCCAGGGGAGACCCAGTACTTC.

The chain recombines TRBV27 with TRBJ2-1; D gene unclear. This CDR3 comprises 14 residues. Germline CDR1 and CDR2: MNHEY and SMNVEV (reference sequence). V lost 1 base to trimming and J lost 10 bases, with 14 bases between them. The CDR3 region has the DNA TGTGCCAGCAGTTTATATACCACCTCTCAGGAGCAGTTCTTC. This sequence encodes CASSLYTTSQEQFF.

The rearrangement joins TRBV30 to TRBJ2-6; possible D gene TRBD2, 5 bases. Trimming shortened V by 4 bases and J by 2 bases, and 9 bases separated the two germline ends. The germline V gene encodes CDR1 GTSNPN and CDR2 SVGIG (reference sequence). This CDR3 is built from 14 residues. The CDR3 protein is CAWNSGAGANVLTF. The CDR3 DNA reads TGTGCCTGGAATTCCGGGGCTGGGGCCAACGTCCTGACTTTC.

The chain links TRBV7-9 to TRBJ2-7; the match to TRBD2 covers 11 bases. Trimming at V came to 5 bases and at J to 5 bases, leaving 5 bases not matched to a gene. Germline-derived CDR1 and CDR2 are SEHNR and FQNEAQ (reference sequence). The CDR3 is 14 residues long. The CDR3 DNA reads TGTGCCAGCAGCCCGCTAGCGGGGGGAAACGAGCAGTACTTC. Its translation: CASSPLAGGNEQYF.

The chain is built from TRBV30 and TRBJ1-2; D gene uncertain. CDR1 and CDR2 from the germline V gene are GTSNPN and SVGIG (reference sequence). V lost 0 bases and J 4 bases, leaving 9 bases between the germline ends. The CDR3 has 13 residues. The CDR3 DNA is TGTGCCTGGAGTGTCGAGGGTTTCTATGGCTACACCTTC. This codes for CAWSVEGFYGYTF.

V usage is TRBV6-6 and J usage is TRBJ1-4; D call uncertain. Germline values: CDR1 MNHNY, CDR2 SVGAGI (reference sequence). Deletions cut 6 bases from V and 7 bases from J, with 9 bases between. The CDR3 runs to 12 residues. CDR3 protein: CASSLGSEKLFF. The CDR3 region has the DNA TGTGCCAGCAGCCTGGGGTCTGAAAAACTGTTTTTT.

The genes are TRBV29-1 and TRBJ1-1; 7 nucleotides match TRBD1. Germline trimming cut 6 bases from V and 8 bases from J; bases unmatched to any gene: 6. This CDR3 has 11 residues. In germline, CDR1 is SQVTM, CDR2 ANQGSEA. In nucleotides, the CDR3 is TGCAGCGTAGGAATACAGGGGGAAGCTTTCTTT. It encodes CSVGIQGEAFF.

The gene calls are TRBV6-5 and TRBJ2-5; 10 bases agree with TRBD2. There are 15 residues in the CDR3. Germline V gives CDR1 MNHEY, CDR2 SVGAGI. The V gene end was trimmed by 6 bases and the J gene end by 1 base; junction bases not matched to a gene: 5. The CDR3 protein is CASRSSGGLQETQYF. CDR3 nucleotide sequence: TGTGCCAGCAGGTCTAGCGGGGGTCTCCAAGAGACCCAGTACTTC.

V is TRBV2 and J is TRBJ1-1, with a possible D match to TRBD1 (5 bases). Deletions cut 6 bases from V and 8 bases from J, with 10 bases between. Germline loops: CDR1 SNHLY, CDR2 FYNNEI. The CDR3 loop spans 11 amino acids. The CDR3 nucleotides read TGTGCCAGCAGGGGCAGGGCCGAAGCTTTCTTT. The encoded protein is CASRGRAEAFF.

The rearrangement links TRBV4-2 to TRBJ1-5; D ambiguous. V was pared by 0 bases and J by 4 bases, with 10 bases between. The CDR3 length is 15 residues. From germline, CDR1 is LGHNA and CDR2 YNFKEQ. DNA of the CDR3: TGTGCCAGCAGCCAAGATGGAGAAAATAATCAGCCCCAGCATTTT. This gives the protein CASSQDGENNQPQHF.

The table lists this clone with a few counts. The chain couples TRBV27 to TRBJ1-1, with D uncertain. V lost 2 bases and J lost 0, with 13 bases in between. The CDR3 has 16 residues. Germline CDR1 and CDR2: MNHEY and SMNVEV (reference sequence). In nucleotides, the CDR3 is TGTGCCAGCAGTTTAGACCTTGCGCGGTTGAACACTGAAGCTTTCTTT. Its protein product is CASSLDLARLNTEAFF.

The J gene is TRBJ1-2, the V gene TRBV7-8, with D uncertain. CDR3 length: 16 amino acids. CDR1 is SGHVS and CDR2 is FQNEAQ in the germline V gene. Between the trimmed V and J ends, which lost 1 base and 2 bases, there was a span of 14 bases. The CDR3 loop is CASSLGTLGTNYGYTF. DNA of the CDR3: TGTGCCAGCAGCTTAGGGACGTTAGGAACGAACTATGGCTACACCTTC.

The V and J genes are TRBV19 and TRBJ1-6; TRBD1 matches at 8 bases. The J segment lost 8 bases and the V segment lost 6 bases, leaving 6 bases of the junction unmatched. The germline gives CDR1 LNHDA, CDR2 SQIVND (reference sequence). This CDR3 has 14 amino acids. CDR3 loop: CASSPGTGDSPLHF. The CDR3 nucleotides are TGTGCCAGTAGCCCCGGGACAGGCGATTCACCCCTCCACTTT.

The chain employs TRBV10-3 and TRBJ2-5, with no clear D. V shed 3 bases and J shed 0 bases, with 5 bases lying between them. The CDR3 length is 13 residues. From germline, CDR1 is ENHRY and CDR2 SYGVKD. This CDR3 is CAISDGNQETQYF. CDR3 bases: TGTGCCATCAGTGATGGGAACCAAGAGACCCAGTACTTC.

This sequence joins TRBV10-3 and TRBJ2-5, with D hard to call. V was pared by 3 bases and J by 5 bases, with 10 bases between. Looked up from germline, CDR1 is ENHRY and CDR2 is SYGVKD. This CDR3 comprises 13 residues. The CDR3 loop reads CAISDPGRETQYF. The CDR3, as DNA: TGTGCCATCAGTGATCCCGGACGGGAGACCCAGTACTTC.

The chain recombines TRBV29-1 with TRBJ2-2; a possible D gene is TRBD1 (6 bases). The CDR3 consists of 14 residues. V lost 3 bases, J lost 4 bases, and 12 bases lay in between. The germline V gene encodes CDR1 SQVTM and CDR2 ANQGSEA. CDR3 in amino acids: CSVEVRGSTGELFF. The CDR3 bases are TGCAGCGTTGAGGTCAGGGGAAGCACCGGGGAGCTGTTTTTT.

The CDR3 coding sequence is TGTGCCAGCAGCGTCGACACCAACTCCTACGAGCAGTACTTC. This codes for CASSVDTNSYEQYF. The chain uses TRBV9 and TRBJ2-7; D gene ambiguous. The CDR3 consists of 14 residues. Germline V CDR1 and CDR2: SGDLS, YYNGEE. The V end lost 2 bases, the J end lost 0 bases, and 9 bases lay between the germline ends. Combining the CDR3 with reference TRBV9 and TRBJ2-7 gives the whole variable domain DSGVTQTPKHLITATGQRVTLRCSPRSGDLSVYWYQQSLDQGLQFLIQYYNGEERAKGNILERFSAQQFPDLHSELNLSSLELGDSALYFCASSVDTNSYEQYFGPGTRLTVT.

In its sample, this clone was seen once. The genes are TRBV13 and TRBJ2-2, with 7 bases fitting TRBD2. The CDR3 spans 16 residues. CDR1 is PRHDT, CDR2 FYEKMQ, per germline (reference sequence). V gave up 5 bases and J gave up 5 bases; unmatched junction bases: 11. CDR3 DNA: TGTGCCAGCAGCCTGAGACTAGCCGGTACGACCGGGGAGCTGTTTTTT. Protein product: CASSLRLAGTTGELFF.